Here is one T cell receptor beta chain with its context. The antigen is unknown. Expressed TCRB transcripts got sequenced, as all isolated RNA was reverse transcribed. Sequencing used immunoSEQ multiplex PCR; TCRdb keeps in-frame clones, though not all of them. This sample has about 620,000 clones, with 15% to 18% found just once. The data originate from a study of beta chain features in type 1 diabetes. In the study overall: Sorted cells numbering 95 million to 110 million were examined across all samples.

Staining for CD45RO/CCR7/CD25/CD127/CD95/CD27 allowed sorting of CD4+ naive, central memory, regulatory and stem cell-like memory cells. Purities in excess of 98% were seen in all sorted populations. Broader study findings: Possibly, sequencing cDNA over-represented cells that had high TCR expression levels.

The CDR3 loop spans 16 amino acids. The V gene's germline CDR1 is SGHRS and CDR2 YFSETQ. V lost 2 bases, J lost 6 bases, and 7 bases stayed unmatched. The receptor comes from a man aged 18 to 29 in good health. The chain has TRBV5-1 and TRBJ2-1, with 11 bases matching TRBD1. The sequenced material came from naive CD4+ T cells from blood. As DNA, the CDR3 is TGCGCCAGCAGCTTCGGGACAGGGGGGTTAATCAATGAGCAGTTCTTC. Translation: CASSFGTGGLINEQFF. Based on the CDR3 plus reference TRBV5-1 and TRBJ2-1, the full variable domain is KAGVTQTPRYLIKTRGQQVTLSCSPISGHRSVSWYQQTPGQGLQFLFEYFSETQRNKGNFPGRFSGRQFSNSRSEMNVSTLELGDSALYLCASSFGTGGLINEQFFGPGTRLTVL.